The clone carrying this T cell receptor beta chain was found a few times. Original methodology: The assay estimated nucleated cells by amplifying reference gene primers. Here immunoSEQ multiplex PCR was the method, and the copy in TCRdb shows in-frame clones only, minus some. V and J calls and clone size are copied from that table; D and trimming were computed from the DNA. The sample shows 200,000 to 300,000 clones, approximately 82% of them seen only once. These data come from a study of blood T cell repertoires in COVID-19. Whole-study context: PBMCs, B-cell-depleted T cells, or T cells provided the cDNA or gDNA that made up the material.

Germline assignment: CDR1 SGHAT and CDR2 FQNNGV. The CDR3 consists of 13 residues. V lost 5 bases and J lost 6, with 14 bases in between. V usage is TRBV11-2 and J usage is TRBJ2-7, with D possibly TRBD2 on 5 matching bases. This TCR came from a man aged 35-49 years who had recovered from COVID-19. Sequenced material: peripheral blood. The CDR3 coding sequence is TGTGCCAGCAGCCCGGTAACGGGGTCCGAGCAGTACTTC. This translates into CASSPVTGSEQYF.